Following are 17 T cell receptor beta chains from one sample sequenced in a study of T cell clonality in common variable immunodeficiency. Some clones are missing from TCRdb's copy, which holds only in-frame ones; the method was immunoSEQ multiplex PCR. The sample yields 40,000 to 65,000 clones, without any singletons. The sample taken for sequencing was peripheral blood mononuclear cells. All receptors derive from a person aged 18-70 years in good health.

The sample holds a few counts of this clone. The CDR3 end is not reached by the read, which stops 3 residues before it; the germline J gene fills it in. J is TRBJ2-5 and V is TRBV7-6; D is perhaps TRBD2 (5 bases). Germline V lookup: CDR1 SGHVS, CDR2 FNYEAQ. Trimming left V 7 bases short and J 3 bases short, with 9 bases between. The CDR3 loop spans 12 amino acids. CDR3 bases read: TGTGCCAGCAAGGACTGGAAAGAGACC. It codes for CASKDWKET. The entire CDR3 protein reads CASKDWKETQYF.

In this sample, this clone turned up many times. Read sequence stops 3 residues before the CDR3 end, and the germline J gene provides the missing end. This rearrangement joins TRBV18 to TRBJ1-1, with 7 positions matching TRBD1. CDR3 length: 15 amino acids. The J segment lost 5 bases and the V segment lost 4 bases, leaving 10 bases of the junction unmatched. The V gene's germline CDR1 is KGHSH and CDR2 LQKENI. Partial CDR3 DNA: TGTGCCAGCTCACAAACTCAGGGGGATAGGACTGAA. This sequence encodes CASSQTQGDRTE. The whole CDR3 protein reads CASSQTQGDRTEAFF.

This clone was detected ten times or more. The sequence runs out 3 residues before the end of the CDR3; the remainder is reconstructed from the germline J gene. This rearrangement joins TRBV18 to TRBJ1-3; possibly TRBD1 for D (6 bases). Per germline, CDR1 KGHSH and CDR2 LQKENI. The CDR3 loop spans 17 amino acids. The V end was cut by 3 bases, the J end by 2 bases, with 17 bases between. CDR3 sequence reads: CASSPQLTGGTGNTIYF. The CDR3 bases that were read are TGTGCCAGCTCACCGCAGCTGACAGGTGGGACTGGAAACACC.

The sample holds many counts of this clone. The read finishes 3 residues shy of the CDR3 end, and the germline J gene is used to complete it. V usage is TRBV7-2 and J usage is TRBJ2-5, with D possibly TRBD1 on 6 matching bases. Germline assignment: CDR1 SGHTA and CDR2 FQGNSA. V shed 3 bases and J shed 5 bases, with 10 bases lying between them. This CDR3 is built from 13 residues. Incomplete CDR3 DNA: TGTGCCAGCAGCTTGGGGGCAACGGAGACC. Translation: CASSLGATET. The full CDR3 is CASSLGATETQYF.

This clone was seen many times. From the germline J gene comes the end of the CDR3, since the read stops 3 residues before it. The rearrangement joins TRBV5-5 to TRBJ1-2; tentative D call: TRBD1 (6 bases). The germline CDR1 and CDR2 sequences are SGHKS and YYEKEE (reference sequence). This CDR3 has 12 amino acids. This CDR3 reads CASSWDTLGYTF. The sequenced part of the CDR3 DNA is TGTGCCAGCAGCTGGGACACACTCGGC.

In its sample, this clone was seen many times. With the read ending 3 residues before the CDR3 end, the germline J gene is used to fill in that end. V usage is TRBV5-6 and J usage is TRBJ2-2, with 7 bases lining up with TRBD2. The V gene's germline CDR1 is SGHDT and CDR2 YYEEEE. Trimming removed 1 base from V and 4 bases from J; junction bases left unmatched: 4. The CDR3 sequence is 15 residues long. The CDR3 loop is CASSLLSSGTGELFF. The sequenced CDR3 bases are TGTGCCAGCAGCTTGTTGTCTAGCGGCACCGGGGAG.

This clone was picked up many times. The read ends 3 residues early relative to the CDR3; the germline J gene fills the gap. The genes are TRBV13 and TRBJ2-3; 14 bases line up with TRBD2. Trimming cost V 4 bases and J 1 base; bases outside gene matches: 4. Germline assignment: CDR1 PRHDT and CDR2 FYEKMQ (reference sequence). This CDR3 is built from 17 residues. CDR3 residues: CASSSQGLAGGTDTQYF. Incomplete CDR3 DNA: TGTGCCAGCAGCTCGCAGGGACTAGCGGGGGGCACAGATACG.

This clone was counted ten times or more. The read falls 3 residues short of the CDR3 end, and the missing part is taken from the germline J gene. This chain connects TRBV20-1 to TRBJ1-2, with no clear D. With 1 base removed from V and 2 bases from J, the gap between germline ends came to 5 bases. CDR1 is DFQATT and CDR2 is SNEGSKA in the germline V gene (reference sequence). The CDR3 contains 12 residues. CDR3 DNA, as far as it was read: TGCAGTGCTAGAGGTCCGAACTATGGC. Translation gives CSARGPNYG. The whole CDR3 reads CSARGPNYGYTF.

This clone was observed a handful of times. Partial CDR3 DNA: TGCAGTGCTGCCGGGACTCCGCGAGACGAAATCACAGATACG. This gives the protein CSAAGTPRDEITDT. The whole CDR3 protein is CSAAGTPRDEITDTQYF. The chain joins TRBV20-1 to TRBJ2-3; TRBD2 might be the D (6 bases). The read ends 3 residues early relative to the CDR3; the germline J gene fills the gap. Trimming cost V 5 bases and J 2 bases, with 23 bases left between them. Germline lookup yields CDR1 DFQATT and CDR2 SNEGSKA (reference sequence). This CDR3 has 17 residues.

This clone has at least ten counts. One junction end does not reproduce the germline sequence, and a read error may be involved. This specimen includes other DNA sequences encoding the same CDR3. CDR3: CASSYGVALGADTQYF. The part of the CDR3 DNA that was read is TGCGCCAGCAGTTACGGGGTAGCGTTGGGCGCAGATACG. V and J are TRBV6-2 or TRBV6-3 and TRBJ2-3; D is possibly TRBD2 (5 bases). The missing CDR3 end, 3 residues past where the read stops, is filled in from the germline J gene. Per germline, CDR1 MNHEY and CDR2 SVGEGT. This CDR3 has 16 residues.

Concerning this clone: The missing CDR3 end, 3 residues past where the read stops, is filled in from the germline J gene. The chain recombines TRBV7-9 with TRBJ1-5; D is unresolved. The CDR3 spans 13 residues. V lost 4 bases and J lost 2, with 6 bases in between. Germline CDR1 is SEHNR and CDR2 is FQNEAQ (reference sequence). The CDR3 DNA, read in part, is TGTGCCAGCAGCTACGGGGGCAATCAGCCC. Its protein product is CASSYGGNQP. In full, the CDR3 is CASSYGGNQPQHF.

This clone has just a few counts. The CDR3 end lies 3 residues beyond the end of the read and is filled in from the germline J gene. Within the sample, other DNA sequences also encode this same CDR3. V gene TRBV2 combines with J gene TRBJ1-1; D gene uncertain. Trimming shortened V by 3 bases and J by 3 bases, and 14 bases separated the two germline ends. The germline V gene has CDR1 SNHLY and CDR2 FYNNEI. The CDR3 covers 15 residues. The CDR3 bases that were read are TGTGCCAGCAGTGAGGTGGTCAGGCCGGACACTGAA. The encoded protein is CASSEVVRPDTE. The full CDR3 protein is CASSEVVRPDTEAFF.

Ten or more counts support this clone. The read comes to an end 3 residues before the CDR3 does, leaving the germline J gene to fill in the end. The chain carries TRBV18 and TRBJ2-2; 7 bases line up with TRBD1. Germline CDR1 and CDR2: KGHSH and LQKENI. This CDR3 has 16 residues. J lost 7 bases, V lost 3 bases, and 11 bases had no gene match. CDR3 DNA, as far as it was read: TGTGCCAGCTCACCCCAGACAGGGTGGAGTGGCGGGGAG. Translation: CASSPQTGWSGGE. The entire CDR3 reads CASSPQTGWSGGELFF.

This clone was recorded at least ten times. The CDR3 end falls 3 residues outside the read, so it is completed with the germline J gene. The rearrangement uses TRBV6-1 and TRBJ1-5; D unclear. The length of the CDR3 is 14 residues. The germline V and J ends were trimmed by 3 bases and 2 bases, with 8 bases remaining between them. CDR1 and CDR2 from the germline V gene are MNHNS and SASEGT. The CDR3 bases that were read are TGTGCCAGCAGTGAGAATCGGGGCAATCAGCCC. Amino acids: CASSENRGNQP. The full CDR3 protein is CASSENRGNQPQHF.

This clone was recorded a few times. The read ends 3 residues shy of where the CDR3 ends; the end is completed using the germline J gene. The gene calls are TRBV5-3 and TRBJ1-1, with 8 nucleotides matching TRBD1. TRBV5-3 is an ORF for which the function is uncertain. This CDR3 comprises 17 residues. V lost 4 bases, J lost 3 bases, and 14 bases stayed unmatched. The CDR3 loop is CARSQDRDNPWDTEAFF. The part of the CDR3 DNA that was read is TGTGCCAGAAGCCAGGACAGGGATAACCCTTGGGACACTGAA.

This clone has a count of ten or more. From the germline J gene comes the end of the CDR3, since the read stops 3 residues before it. This rearrangement joins TRBV19 to TRBJ1-1, with D perhaps matching TRBD1 (5 bases). V was pared by 0 bases and J by 6 bases, with 14 bases between. In germline, CDR1 is LNHDA, CDR2 SQIVND (reference sequence). CDR3 size: 15 residues. This CDR3 is CASSIDLIRGPEAFF. The sequenced CDR3 bases are TGTGCCAGTAGTATAGATCTTATTAGGGGCCCTGAA.

This clone was counted many times. The CDR3 end falls 3 residues outside the read, so it is completed with the germline J gene. The chain joins TRBV7-3 to TRBJ2-1; possibly TRBD1 or TRBD2 for D (5 bases each). This CDR3 is built from 16 residues. Trimming shortened V by 5 bases and J by 8 bases, and 22 bases separated the two germline ends. The germline V gene encodes CDR1 SGHTA and CDR2 FQGTGA. The CDR3 is CASSPGRRGSRDEQFF. The CDR3 bases that were read are TGTGCCAGCAGCCCGGGTAGGCGAGGGAGCAGGGATGAG.